This T cell receptor beta chain was identified in a study of identical twins. cDNA carried unique molecular identifiers, and a universal primer site was added by template switching. MiXCR, run by TCRdb on the 5' RACE reads, gives a single entry per CDR3 protein. The data hold more than 400,000 distinct CDR3 sequences, with roughly 15% observed a single time. Comment on this clonotype: One end of the junction is discordant with germline, which a read error may explain.

Germline loops: CDR1 SGHDT, CDR2 YYEEEE. This CDR3 is built from 13 residues. This sample was also put to use in a study of yellow fever vaccine responses in identical twins.

The sequencing input was CD4+ T cells sorted from blood. The sequence derives from a woman between 18 and 29 years old in good health. The rearrangement links TRBV5-6 to TRBJ1-5; D may be TRBD1 (5 bases). CDR3 in amino acids: CASSLDRNHPQHF. CDR3 coding DNA: TGTGCCAGCAGCTTGGACAGGAATCACCCCCAGCATTTT. Full variable domain (rest looked up from reference TRBV5-6 and TRBJ1-5): DAGVTQSPTHLIKTRGQQVTLRCSPKSGHDTVSWYQQALGQGPQFIFQYYEEEERQRGNFPDRFSGHQFPNYSSELNVNALLLGDSALYLCASSLDRNHPQHFGDGTRLSIL.